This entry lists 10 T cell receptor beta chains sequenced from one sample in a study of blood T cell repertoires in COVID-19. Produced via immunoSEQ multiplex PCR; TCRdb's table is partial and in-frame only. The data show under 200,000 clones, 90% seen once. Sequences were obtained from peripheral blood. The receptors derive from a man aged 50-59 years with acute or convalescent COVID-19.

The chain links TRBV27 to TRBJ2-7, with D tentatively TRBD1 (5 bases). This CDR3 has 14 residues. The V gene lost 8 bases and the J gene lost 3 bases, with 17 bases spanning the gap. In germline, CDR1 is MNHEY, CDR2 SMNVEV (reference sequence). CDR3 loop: CASWPGNSYYEQYF. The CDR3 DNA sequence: TGTGCCAGCTGGCCAGGGAATTCTTACTACGAGCAGTACTTC.

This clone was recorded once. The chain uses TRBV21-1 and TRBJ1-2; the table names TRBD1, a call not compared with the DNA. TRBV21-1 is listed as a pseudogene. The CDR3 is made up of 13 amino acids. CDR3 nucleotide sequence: TGTGCCAGCAGCAAAGAACACCTCTATGGCTACACCTTC. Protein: CASSKEHLYGYTF.

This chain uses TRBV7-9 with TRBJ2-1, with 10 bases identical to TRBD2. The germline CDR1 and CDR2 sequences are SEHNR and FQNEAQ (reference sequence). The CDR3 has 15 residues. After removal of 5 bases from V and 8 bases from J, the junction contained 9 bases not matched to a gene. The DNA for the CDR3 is TGTGCCAGCAGCCCATCAACTAGCGGGATGGATGAGCAGTTCTTC. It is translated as CASSPSTSGMDEQFF.

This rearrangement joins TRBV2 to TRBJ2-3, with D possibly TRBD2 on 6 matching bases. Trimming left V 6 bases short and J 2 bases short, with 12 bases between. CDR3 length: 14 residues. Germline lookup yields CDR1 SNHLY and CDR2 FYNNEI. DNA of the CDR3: TGTGCCAGCAGCCCTGGGGACTTCACAGATACGCAGTATTTT. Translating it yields CASSPGDFTDTQYF.

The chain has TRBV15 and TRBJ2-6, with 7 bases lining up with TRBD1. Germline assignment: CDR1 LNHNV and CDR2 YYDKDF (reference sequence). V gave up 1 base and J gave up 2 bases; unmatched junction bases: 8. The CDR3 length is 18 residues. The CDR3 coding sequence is TGTGCCACCAGCAGAGTGACAGGGTTTCCCGCTGGGGCCAACGTCCTGACTTTC. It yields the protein CATSRVTGFPAGANVLTF.

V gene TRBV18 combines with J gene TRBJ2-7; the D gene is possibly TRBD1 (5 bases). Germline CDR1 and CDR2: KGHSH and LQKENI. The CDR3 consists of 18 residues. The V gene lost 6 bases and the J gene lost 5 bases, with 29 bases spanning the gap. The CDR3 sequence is CASSPDTWTNPDQDEQYF. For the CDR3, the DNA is TGTGCCAGCTCCCCAGATACCTGGACAAACCCTGACCAAGACGAGCAGTACTTC. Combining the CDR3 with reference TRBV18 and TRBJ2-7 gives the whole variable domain NAGVMQNPRHLVRRRGQEARLRCSPMKGHSHVYWYRQLPEEGLKFMVYLQKENIIDESGMPKERFSAEFPKEGPSILRIQQVVRGDSAAYFCASSPDTWTNPDQDEQYFGPGTRLTVT.

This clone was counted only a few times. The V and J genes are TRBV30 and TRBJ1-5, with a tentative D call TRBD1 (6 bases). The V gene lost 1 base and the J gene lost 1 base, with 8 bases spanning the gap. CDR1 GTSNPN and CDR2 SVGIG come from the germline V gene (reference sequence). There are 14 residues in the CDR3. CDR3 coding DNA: TGTGCCTGGAGTGCAGGGGACAGCAATCAGCCCCAGCATTTT. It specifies CAWSAGDSNQPQHF.

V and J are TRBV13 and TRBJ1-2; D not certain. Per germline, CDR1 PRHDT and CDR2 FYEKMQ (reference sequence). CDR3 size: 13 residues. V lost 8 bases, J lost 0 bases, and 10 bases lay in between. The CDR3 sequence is CASGDFSNYGYTF. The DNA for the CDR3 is TGTGCCAGCGGAGACTTCTCTAACTATGGCTACACCTTC.

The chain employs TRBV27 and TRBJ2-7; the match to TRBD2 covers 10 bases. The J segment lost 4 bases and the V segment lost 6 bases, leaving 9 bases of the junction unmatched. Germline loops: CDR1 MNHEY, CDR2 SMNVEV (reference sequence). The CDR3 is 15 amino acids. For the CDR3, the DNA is TGTGCCAGCAGCACTCTAGCGGGAGTCGAATACGAGCAGTACTTC. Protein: CASSTLAGVEYEQYF.

The CDR3 protein is CASKGGPDEKLFF. Here the CDR3 DNA reads TGTGCCAGCAAGGGGGGGCCAGATGAAAAACTGTTTTTT. The J gene is TRBJ1-4, the V gene TRBV2; D is possibly TRBD1 (6 bases). The V gene's germline CDR1 is SNHLY and CDR2 FYNNEI. This CDR3 region has 13 residues. Trimming removed 7 bases at V and 6 bases at J, with 12 bases between.